This paragraph covers one T cell receptor beta chain sequence. The CDR3 extends over 15 amino acids. The V segment lost 4 bases and the J segment 2 bases; nucleotides outside the gene matches: 6. CDR1 is SGDLS and CDR2 is YYNGEE in the germline V gene. This entry comes from a study of CD8+CD57+ T cells in acquired aplastic anemia. The template used for profiling TCR beta VDJ and CDR3 was genomic DNA. Via MiXCR, TCRdb re-called the reads, giving one row per CDR3 protein. This table holds 75,000 to 90,000 distinct CDR3 sequences, about half found once. The source material was sorted CD4+, CD8+, or CD8+CD57+ T cells (not recorded which) from PBMCs. The chain links TRBV9 to TRBJ2-1; 7 positions agree with TRBD2. This TCR came from a human donor in good health, serving as a control. CDR3 sequence reads: CASSSSGAAYNEQFF. The CDR3 DNA is TGTGCCAGCAGCTCAAGCGGGGCCGCCTACAATGAGCAGTTCTTC.